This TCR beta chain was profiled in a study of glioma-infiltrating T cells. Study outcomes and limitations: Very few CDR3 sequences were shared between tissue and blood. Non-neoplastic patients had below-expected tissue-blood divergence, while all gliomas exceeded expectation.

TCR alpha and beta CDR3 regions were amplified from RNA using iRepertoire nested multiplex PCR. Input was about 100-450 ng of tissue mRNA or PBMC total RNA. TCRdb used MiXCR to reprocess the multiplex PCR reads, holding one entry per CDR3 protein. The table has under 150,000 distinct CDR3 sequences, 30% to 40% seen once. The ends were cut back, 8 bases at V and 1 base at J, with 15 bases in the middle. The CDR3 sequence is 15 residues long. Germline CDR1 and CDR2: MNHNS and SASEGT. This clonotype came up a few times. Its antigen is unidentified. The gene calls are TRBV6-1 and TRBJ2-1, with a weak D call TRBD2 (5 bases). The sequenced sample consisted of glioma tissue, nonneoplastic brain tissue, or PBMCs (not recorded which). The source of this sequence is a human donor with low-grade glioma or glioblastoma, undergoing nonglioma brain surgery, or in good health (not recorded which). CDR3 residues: CASGLLRASYNEQFF. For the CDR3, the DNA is TGTGCCAGCGGCTTATTGAGGGCATCCTACAATGAGCAGTTCTTC.